Shown below are 31 T cell receptor beta chains from a single sample sequenced in a study of CD8 T cells in Susac syndrome. Random-hexamer reverse transcription was applied to 0.5 to 1 ug RNA. One entry per CDR3 protein, called by TCRdb with MiXCR from the immunoSEQ multiplex PCR reads. The sample carries some 150,000 distinct CDR3 sequences, approximately 94% recorded once. Material: CD4+ T cells from PBMCs. All receptors come from a human donor in good health.

The J gene is TRBJ1-1, the V gene TRBV20-1; weak D call: TRBD1 (6 bases). Between the trimmed V and J ends, which lost 7 bases and 2 bases, there was a span of 14 bases. Germline-derived CDR1 and CDR2 are DFQATT and SNEGSKA (reference sequence). The CDR3 contains 13 residues. The CDR3 sequence: CSGKRTANTEAFF. CDR3 DNA sequence: TGCAGTGGTAAGAGGACAGCCAACACTGAAGCTTTCTTT.

The chain carries TRBV20-1 and TRBJ2-2; 9 bases match TRBD2. The junction had 9 bases not matched to a gene; V was cut back by 2 bases and J by 5 bases. In germline, CDR1 is DFQATT, CDR2 SNEGSKA (reference sequence). The CDR3 is 16 amino acids. CDR3 DNA sequence: TGCAGTGCTAGATCCTCAAGGACTAGCGCGACCGGGGAGCTGTTTTTT. It yields the protein CSARSSRTSATGELFF.

The chain joins TRBV7-2 to TRBJ1-2; tentatively, D is TRBD1 (5 bases). From germline, CDR1 is SGHTA and CDR2 FQGNSA. This CDR3 is 14 amino acids long. The V gene lost 3 bases and the J gene lost 8 bases, with 16 bases spanning the gap. CDR3 DNA: TGTGCCAGCAGCTTCGGGGGTAGGAGTCAGGGCTACACCTTC. Translated, it gives CASSFGGRSQGYTF.

The V call is TRBV3-1, the J call TRBJ2-2; perhaps TRBD2 as D (5 bases). CDR1 is LGHDT, CDR2 YNNKEL, per germline (reference sequence). This CDR3 has 13 amino acids. Trimming took off 3 bases at V and 6 bases at J, with 8 bases between the two ends. Here the CDR3 reads CASSQPGSGELFF. The CDR3 DNA reads as TGTGCCAGCAGCCAGCCGGGGTCCGGGGAGCTGTTTTTT.

The chain employs TRBV25-1 and TRBJ2-1; TRBD1 is a possible D gene (6 bases). Germline V lookup: CDR1 MGHDK, CDR2 SYGVNS. The CDR3 has 17 residues. V lost 0 bases and J lost 4, with 16 bases in between. The CDR3 bases are TGTGCCAGCAGTGAATATTGGCGGACAGCGGCGTACAATGAGCAGTTCTTC. Translation gives CASSEYWRTAAYNEQFF.

The chain couples TRBV11-2 to TRBJ1-1; weak D call: TRBD1 (6 bases). The CDR3 runs to 15 residues. Deletions cut 5 bases from V and 2 bases from J, with 15 bases between. Germline V gene data show CDR1 as SGHAT and CDR2 as FQNNGV. In DNA form, the CDR3 reads TGTGCCAGCAGCATAACCGGGACATCAAACACTGAAGCTTTCTTT. It encodes CASSITGTSNTEAFF.

This clonotype has only one observation. The V gene is TRBV3-1, the J gene TRBJ2-4; D call uncertain. The CDR3 covers 12 residues. The germline gives CDR1 LGHDT, CDR2 YNNKEL (reference sequence). V was trimmed by 1 base and J by 10 bases, leaving 8 bases between them. DNA of the CDR3: TGTGCCAGCAGCCAAGCTTCAGAGATTCAGTACTTC. Translation: CASSQASEIQYF.

This clonotype was recorded once. The rearrangement uses TRBV30 and TRBJ1-4, with D tentatively TRBD1 (5 bases). Germline CDR1 reads GTSNPN; CDR2 reads SVGIG (reference sequence). V lost 1 base and J lost 7, with 16 bases in between. The CDR3 has 15 amino acids. The CDR3 region has the DNA TGTGCCTGGAGTGCTTCGGACATGGGAAGTGAAAAACTGTTTTTT. As protein: CAWSASDMGSEKLFF.

V usage is TRBV28 and J usage is TRBJ2-4; 7 nucleotides agree with TRBD1. CDR3 length: 13 residues. Germline V gene data show CDR1 as MDHEN and CDR2 as SYDVKM. V was clipped by 3 bases and J by 14 bases; unmatched bases: 10. The CDR3 DNA is TGTGCCAGCAGTTTTGTTGGATGGGACAGCAAGTACTTC. Translated: CASSFVGWDSKYF.

The chain is built from TRBV7-2 and TRBJ2-5; D is uncertain. The CDR3 length is 14 residues. The V and J ends lost 4 bases and 1 base respectively, with 10 bases between them. The germline V gene has CDR1 SGHTA and CDR2 FQGNSA. CDR3 region: CASSSTVSQETQYF. The CDR3 region has the DNA TGTGCCAGCAGCTCCACGGTTAGCCAAGAGACCCAGTACTTC.

This sequence joins TRBV18 and TRBJ2-5, with D possibly being TRBD2 (5 bases). In germline, CDR1 is KGHSH, CDR2 LQKENI. Deletions cut 4 bases from V and 6 bases from J, with 6 bases between. CDR3 length: 11 amino acids. CDR3 nucleotides: TGTGCCAGCTCACGGGAGCAGACCCAGTACTTC. Its protein is CASSREQTQYF.

The chain uses TRBV12-3 or TRBV12-4 and TRBJ1-2, with 10 bases that match TRBD1. V trimming: 4 bases; J trimming: 8 bases; junction bases outside the gene matches: 10. The length of the CDR3 is 15 residues. This chain's CDR3 is CASSYPLTGGNGYTF. The CDR3 bases are TGTGCCAGCAGTTACCCTCTGACAGGGGGCAACGGCTACACCTTC.

The V gene is TRBV5-6, the J gene TRBJ2-7; either TRBD1 or TRBD2 may supply D (5 bases each). CDR3 length: 16 amino acids. In germline, CDR1 is SGHDT, CDR2 YYEEEE. V lost 3 bases, J lost 8 bases, and 24 bases lay in between. CDR3: CASSYYRLGDPTQQYF. The CDR3 coding sequence is TGTGCCAGCAGCTATTATAGACTGGGGGACCCCACTCAGCAGTACTTC. The variable domain in full, with the rest retrieved from reference TRBV5-6 and TRBJ2-7, is DAGVTQSPTHLIKTRGQQVTLRCSPKSGHDTVSWYQQALGQGPQFIFQYYEEEERQRGNFPDRFSGHQFPNYSSELNVNALLLGDSALYLCASSYYRLGDPTQQYFGPGTRLTVT.

This chain connects TRBV6-5 to TRBJ2-7, with D perhaps assigned TRBD1 or TRBD2 (5 bases each). With 5 bases removed from V and 1 base from J, the gap between germline ends came to 9 bases. Germline loops: CDR1 MNHEY, CDR2 SVGAGI. The CDR3 is 13 residues long. The CDR3 region has the DNA TGTGCCAGCAGTAGGGACGGGTCCTACGAGCAGTACTTC. Translation gives CASSRDGSYEQYF.

V usage is TRBV12-3 or TRBV12-4 and J usage is TRBJ2-7; no reliable D call. V was shortened by 4 bases and J by 0 bases, with 10 bases between the two germline ends. CDR3 length: 14 residues. CDR3 coding DNA: TGTGCCAGCAGTTGGGTAGGCAGCTCCTACGAGCAGTACTTC. This sequence encodes CASSWVGSSYEQYF.

The chain joins TRBV28 to TRBJ1-1; D is ambiguous. The germline V gene has CDR1 MDHEN and CDR2 SYDVKM. Deletions cut 7 bases from V and 1 base from J, with 7 bases between. The CDR3 loop spans 12 amino acids. The CDR3 bases are TGTGCCAGCAACGAGCAGAACACTGAAGCTTTCTTT. Encoded protein: CASNEQNTEAFF.

The J gene is TRBJ1-2, the V gene TRBV4-1; D is possibly TRBD1 (5 bases). CDR1 MGHRA and CDR2 YSYEKL come from the germline V gene. Trimming removed 0 bases from V and 9 bases from J, with 11 bases in between. This CDR3 spans 13 amino acids. CDR3 amino acids: CASSQDEGRSYTF. DNA for the CDR3: TGCGCCAGCAGCCAAGATGAGGGGAGGAGCTACACCTTC.

The gene calls are TRBV29-1 and TRBJ1-2, with no clear D. The ends were cut back, 4 bases at V and 1 base at J, with 4 bases in the middle. Germline values: CDR1 SQVTM, CDR2 ANQGSEA. The CDR3 runs to 11 residues. The CDR3 DNA reads TGCAGCGTTGGTGGTAACTATGGCTACACCTTC. This translates into CSVGGNYGYTF.

This clonotype showed up just a few times. The chain links TRBV7-9 to TRBJ2-7; TRBD2 might be the D (5 bases). V shed 3 bases and J shed 2 bases, with 14 bases lying between them. This CDR3 comprises 15 residues. Germline lookup yields CDR1 SEHNR and CDR2 FQNEAQ (reference sequence). The DNA for the CDR3 is TGTGCCAGCAGCTTGTGGACCGGGGTTCCCTACGAGCAGTACTTC. Translating gives CASSLWTGVPYEQYF. Drawing the rest from reference TRBV7-9 and TRBJ2-7, the complete variable domain is DTGVSQNPRHKITKRGQNVTFRCDPISEHNRLYWYRQTLGQGPEFLTYFQNEAQLEKSRLLSDRFSAERPKGSFSTLEIQRTEQGDSAMYLCASSLWTGVPYEQYFGPGTRLTVT.

The J gene is TRBJ2-7, the V gene TRBV27, with 12 bases lining up with TRBD2. CDR3 length: 14 amino acids. V lost 4 bases, J lost 7 bases, and 5 bases stayed unmatched. Germline V gene lookup returns CDR1 MNHEY and CDR2 SMNVEV (reference sequence). CDR3 protein: CASSSGLAGREQYF. In DNA, the CDR3 is TGTGCCAGCAGTTCGGGACTAGCGGGCAGGGAGCAGTACTTC.

V and J are TRBV5-4 and TRBJ2-4; unclear D gene. The CDR3 runs 15 residues. Germline V CDR1 and CDR2: SGHNT, YYREEE (reference sequence). V was pared by 4 bases and J by 0 bases, with 11 bases between. The CDR3 sequence: CASSPGVGAKNIQYF. CDR3 coding DNA: TGTGCCAGCAGCCCTGGGGTCGGAGCCAAAAACATTCAGTACTTC.

The CDR3 coding sequence is TGCAGTGCCCATCAAGGACTAGCTTACCACGAGCAGTACTTC. Translating gives CSAHQGLAYHEQYF. The chain has TRBV20-1 and TRBJ2-7, with 8 bases fitting TRBD2. The CDR3 runs 14 residues. The V and J ends lost 6 bases and 5 bases, in that order; junction bases with no gene match: 12. In germline, CDR1 is DFQATT, CDR2 SNEGSKA (reference sequence).

The chain links TRBV20-1 to TRBJ2-1; TRBD2 aligns across 7 bases. CDR1 is DFQATT, CDR2 SNEGSKA, per germline (reference sequence). Trimming took 4 bases from V and 5 from J; bases not matched to a gene: 8. There are 14 residues in the CDR3. CDR3 sequence (DNA): TGCAGTGCTAATCGGGCTAGCGGAAACAATGAGCAGTTCTTC. Amino acid sequence: CSANRASGNNEQFF.

This chain uses TRBV9 with TRBJ2-1; 14 nucleotides line up with TRBD2. Germline CDR1 reads SGDLS; CDR2 reads YYNGEE. V trimming: 7 bases; J trimming: 3 bases; junction bases outside the gene matches: 6. CDR3 length: 16 residues. The CDR3 protein is CASGPGLAGVYNEQFF. DNA of the CDR3: TGTGCCAGCGGCCCGGGACTAGCGGGAGTCTACAATGAGCAGTTCTTC.

V is TRBV29-1 and J is TRBJ2-5, with 7 bases matching TRBD1. The V and J ends lost 7 bases and 2 bases, in that order; junction bases with no gene match: 7. Germline assignment: CDR1 SQVTM and CDR2 ANQGSEA. This CDR3 is built from 13 residues. CDR3 nucleotide sequence: TGCAGCGCCGAGACAGGGTTTCAAGAGACCCAGTACTTC. The encoded protein is CSAETGFQETQYF.

The chain uses TRBV6-4 and TRBJ2-7; D is undetermined. The V end lost 6 bases, the J end lost 6 bases, and 9 bases lay between the germline ends. Germline CDR1 and CDR2: MRHNA and SNTAGT. The CDR3 runs 11 residues. This chain's CDR3 is CASRYVGEQYF. CDR3 sequence (DNA): TGTGCCAGCAGATACGTGGGCGAGCAGTACTTC.

The chain couples TRBV6-6 to TRBJ1-2, with 8 nucleotides matching TRBD1. The CDR3 is 14 amino acids. Germline CDR1 and CDR2: MNHNY and SVGAGI (reference sequence). V lost 4 bases, J lost 5 bases, and 6 bases stayed unmatched. The CDR3 reads CASSFGTGQYGYTF. CDR3 bases: TGTGCCAGCAGTTTTGGGACAGGTCAATATGGCTACACCTTC.

The V gene is TRBV28, the J gene TRBJ2-5, with 9 positions matching TRBD1. With V trimmed by 6 bases and J by 5 bases, 7 bases remained unmatched. The CDR3 has 14 amino acids. From germline, CDR1 is MDHEN and CDR2 SYDVKM. CDR3 DNA sequence: TGTGCCAGCAGCTCCAGGGACAGGGCTGAGACCCAGTACTTC. This codes for CASSSRDRAETQYF. The full variable domain, with the rest looked up from reference TRBV28 and TRBJ2-5, is DVKVTQSSRYLVKRTGEKVFLECVQDMDHENMFWYRQDPGLGLRLIYFSYDVKMKEKGDIPEGYSVSREKKERFSLILESASTNQTSMYLCASSSRDRAETQYFGPGTRLLVL.

The chain uses TRBV27 and TRBJ2-2; 13 bases fit TRBD2. The CDR3 totals 14 residues. The trim removed 9 bases at V and 6 bases at J, leaving 4 bases unmatched. Per germline, CDR1 MNHEY and CDR2 SMNVEV (reference sequence). CDR3 sequence reads: CASIGLAGAGELFF. The CDR3 DNA follows: TGTGCCAGTATTGGACTAGCGGGAGCCGGGGAGCTGTTTTTT.

V is TRBV5-6 and J is TRBJ1-1, with D tentatively TRBD1 (5 bases). The ends were cut back, 1 base at V and 3 bases at J, with 19 bases in the middle. CDR1 is SGHDT and CDR2 is YYEEEE in the germline V gene. This CDR3 region has 17 residues. DNA of the CDR3: TGTGCCAGCAGCTTGAGGCAGAAGGGGATGATTGACACTGAAGCTTTCTTT. Translation: CASSLRQKGMIDTEAFF.

The chain couples TRBV28 to TRBJ2-3, with D uncertain. Germline CDR1 MDHEN, CDR2 SYDVKM. Deletions cut 2 bases from V and 2 bases from J, with 8 bases between. The CDR3 consists of 14 residues. DNA of the CDR3: TGTGCCAGCAGTTTAGCTAGGCTCACAGATACGCAGTATTTT. It translates to CASSLARLTDTQYF. Looking up the rest from reference TRBV28 and TRBJ2-3 gives the full variable domain: DVKVTQSSRYLVKRTGEKVFLECVQDMDHENMFWYRQDPGLGLRLIYFSYDVKMKEKGDIPEGYSVSREKKERFSLILESASTNQTSMYLCASSLARLTDTQYFGPGTRLTVL.